Presented here are 28 T cell receptor beta chains from one specimen sequenced in a study of blood T cell repertoires in COVID-19. The assay was immunoSEQ multiplex PCR, and TCRdb's table has in-frame clones only and misses some. The sample has 55,000 to 85,000 clones, around 86% seen once. The sample consisted of peripheral blood. Receptor source: a young woman with acute or convalescent COVID-19.

This clone was counted only a few times. V and J are TRBV27 and TRBJ2-3; 7 positions agree with TRBD2. Trimming removed 6 bases from V and 14 bases from J; junction bases left unmatched: 14. The CDR3 spans 13 residues. The germline CDR1 and CDR2 sequences are MNHEY and SMNVEV (reference sequence). CDR3 nucleotides: TGTGCCAGCAGCCCCGCAACTAGCGACTCTCGGTATTTT. As protein: CASSPATSDSRYF.

The V gene is TRBV27, the J gene TRBJ2-1; tentative D call: TRBD1 (5 bases). Per the germline V gene, CDR1 is MNHEY and CDR2 is SMNVEV (reference sequence). The CDR3 contains 14 residues. V dropped 6 bases and J dropped 10 bases, with 19 bases sitting between them. CDR3 amino acids: CASSSPFRGGEQFF. DNA for the CDR3: TGTGCCAGCAGCTCCCCCTTTAGGGGCGGAGAGCAGTTCTTC.

CDR3 nucleotides: TGTGCCAGCAGCGTGGCAGGACTAGCGGAAGAGACCCAGTACTTC. Translating it yields CASSVAGLAEETQYF. This rearrangement joins TRBV9 to TRBJ2-5; 10 nucleotides align to TRBD2. The CDR3 is 15 amino acids. Per the germline V gene, CDR1 is SGDLS and CDR2 is YYNGEE. J was trimmed by 3 bases and V by 2 bases; bases with no gene match: 4.

J is TRBJ2-7 and V is TRBV6-5, with TRBD1 identical over 7 bases. Germline V gives CDR1 MNHEY, CDR2 SVGAGI. The ends lost 4 bases at V and 6 bases at J; junction bases unmatched: 3. The CDR3 is 12 amino acids. In DNA, the CDR3 is TGTGCCAGCAGTTCAACAGGGGTCGAGCAGTACTTC. Protein sequence: CASSSTGVEQYF.

This clone was counted a single time. The chain recombines TRBV24-1 with TRBJ1-2; 8 bases are shared with TRBD1. Germline loops: CDR1 KGHDR, CDR2 SFDVKD. There are 13 residues in the CDR3. V lost 3 bases, J lost 7 bases, and 3 bases stayed unmatched. The CDR3, as DNA: TGTGCCACCAGTGATCCCGACAGGGGTGGCTACACCTTC. Protein sequence: CATSDPDRGGYTF.

This chain uses TRBV15 with TRBJ2-3; unclear D gene. V was trimmed by 0 bases and J by 0 bases, leaving 7 bases between them. CDR3 length: 15 residues. Germline lookup yields CDR1 LNHNV and CDR2 YYDKDF (reference sequence). CDR3 DNA sequence: TGTGCCACCAGCAGAGATCAACTAAGCACAGATACGCAGTATTTT. As protein: CATSRDQLSTDTQYF.

This clone was seen a single time. This chain joins TRBV5-4 and TRBJ2-1; 10 positions agree with TRBD1. In germline, CDR1 is SGHNT, CDR2 YYREEE (reference sequence). V shed 0 bases and J 6 bases; nucleotides not matched to a gene: 3. The CDR3 is made up of 15 amino acids. For the CDR3, the DNA is TGTGCCAGCAGCTTGGGGGGACAGGGGCGCAATGAGCAGTTCTTC. Protein: CASSLGGQGRNEQFF.

This rearrangement joins TRBV4-2 to TRBJ1-2; D is ambiguous. Germline CDR1 and CDR2: LGHNA and YNFKEQ. The V gene lost 1 base and the J gene lost 4 bases, with 10 bases spanning the gap. The length of the CDR3 is 14 residues. The CDR3 DNA reads TGTGCCAGCAGCCAAGCCACAGAATCCTATGGCTACACCTTC. Amino acids: CASSQATESYGYTF.

The rearrangement joins TRBV19 to TRBJ2-1; 9 nucleotides match TRBD1. The CDR3 is 15 amino acids. V shed 9 bases and J 0 bases; nucleotides not matched to a gene: 6. Looked up from germline, CDR1 is LNHDA and CDR2 is SQIVND (reference sequence). The CDR3 reads CASEPGQGSYNEQFF. CDR3 nucleotide sequence: TGTGCCAGCGAACCGGGACAGGGCTCCTACAATGAGCAGTTCTTC.

The genes are TRBV30 and TRBJ1-6, with unresolved D. The CDR3 contains 12 residues. The ends were cut back, 3 bases at V and 14 bases at J, with 14 bases in the middle. The germline V gene encodes CDR1 GTSNPN and CDR2 SVGIG (reference sequence). The CDR3 spells CAWREQLDTLHF. The DNA for the CDR3 is TGTGCCTGGAGAGAGCAACTCGACACCCTCCACTTT.

The rearrangement uses TRBV5-6 and TRBJ1-3; a weak D match, TRBD1 (5 bases). This CDR3 spans 16 amino acids. Trimming took off 2 bases at V and 0 bases at J, with 12 bases between the two ends. Looked up from germline, CDR1 is SGHDT and CDR2 is YYEEEE. The CDR3 spells CASSFLDSISGNTIYF. As DNA, the CDR3 is TGTGCCAGCAGCTTTCTCGACAGCATCTCTGGAAACACCATATATTTT.

This chain uses TRBV4-1 with TRBJ1-1; TRBD1 matches at 7 bases. The CDR3 sequence is 15 residues long. CDR1 MGHRA and CDR2 YSYEKL come from the germline V gene. V gave up 3 bases and J gave up 3 bases; unmatched junction bases: 7. The CDR3, as DNA: TGCGCCAGCAGCCAGGGGAACAGGGGAGACACTGAAGCTTTCTTT. Translated, it gives CASSQGNRGDTEAFF.

The chain employs TRBV2 and TRBJ1-4, with a tentative D call TRBD1 (6 bases). Germline-derived CDR1 and CDR2 are SNHLY and FYNNEI. The CDR3 length is 15 residues. Trimming stripped 6 bases from V and 6 bases from J, with 17 bases between. The CDR3 is CASSRSGRGDEKLFF. CDR3 sequence (DNA): TGTGCCAGCAGCCGAAGTGGGAGGGGGGATGAAAAACTGTTTTTT.

This sequence joins TRBV19 and TRBJ1-5, with D maybe TRBD1 (6 bases). V was clipped by 4 bases and J by 1 base, with 11 bases between them. CDR1 is LNHDA and CDR2 is SQIVND in the germline V gene (reference sequence). This CDR3 contains 15 residues. This CDR3 is CASSSQGQSNQPQHF. Written as DNA, the CDR3 is TGTGCCAGTAGTAGCCAAGGACAGAGCAATCAGCCCCAGCATTTT.

This chain links TRBV19 with TRBJ2-1; 8 nucleotides line up with TRBD2. The CDR3 runs 14 residues. Germline assignment: CDR1 LNHDA and CDR2 SQIVND (reference sequence). The J segment lost 7 bases and the V segment lost 4 bases, leaving 6 bases of the junction unmatched. The CDR3 reads CASSTGGPRNEQFF. DNA for the CDR3: TGTGCCAGTAGTACGGGAGGGCCGAGGAATGAGCAGTTCTTC.

The chain carries TRBV10-3 and TRBJ1-1; D is perhaps TRBD1 (5 bases). Trimming removed 3 bases at V and 6 bases at J, with 8 bases between. CDR3 length equals 12 residues. CDR1 ENHRY and CDR2 SYGVKD come from the germline V gene. The CDR3 nucleotides read TGTGCCATCAGTGAACGGGGGGCTGAAGCTTTCTTT. Amino acids: CAISERGAEAFF.

The chain carries TRBV30 and TRBJ1-1; D call uncertain. Germline CDR1 is GTSNPN and CDR2 is SVGIG (reference sequence). The CDR3 is made up of 11 amino acids. V was clipped by 5 bases and J by 1 base, with 5 bases between them. CDR3 amino acids: CAWVQNTEAFF. The CDR3 region has the DNA TGTGCCTGGGTCCAGAACACTGAAGCTTTCTTT.

This chain links TRBV3-1 (or the pseudogene TRBV3-2) with TRBJ2-5; weak D call: TRBD2 (6 bases). This CDR3 comprises 14 residues. The germline V gene encodes CDR1 LGHDT and CDR2 YNNKEL (reference sequence). V lost 4 bases and J lost 5, with 14 bases in between. The CDR3 protein is CASSLRSGLETQYF. The CDR3, as DNA: TGTGCCAGCAGCCTCCGTAGCGGTCTGGAGACCCAGTACTTC.

V is TRBV19 and J is TRBJ2-1, with D possibly matching TRBD2 (5 bases). CDR3 length: 15 residues. Germline lookup yields CDR1 LNHDA and CDR2 SQIVND (reference sequence). Trimming removed 1 base from V and 0 bases from J, with 7 bases in between. CDR3 region: CASSIAGSSYNEQFF. CDR3 nucleotide sequence: TGTGCCAGTAGTATAGCGGGAAGCTCCTACAATGAGCAGTTCTTC.

CDR3 amino acids: CASSPSVRGAENEQFF. CDR3 nucleotide sequence: TGTGCCAGCAGTCCCTCCGTCCGGGGGGCGGAAAATGAGCAGTTCTTC. The chain recombines TRBV6-6 with TRBJ2-1, with a weak D call TRBD2 (7 bases). V dropped 5 bases and J dropped 7 bases, with 21 bases sitting between them. The CDR3 extends over 16 amino acids. The germline V gene has CDR1 MNHNY and CDR2 SVGAGI (reference sequence).

The chain has TRBV13 and TRBJ1-4; 8 bases agree with TRBD1. Per the germline V gene, CDR1 is PRHDT and CDR2 is FYEKMQ (reference sequence). V was pared by 3 bases and J by 10 bases, with 4 bases of the junction left unmatched. The CDR3 length is 13 residues. The CDR3, as DNA: TGTGCCAGCAGCTTCCAGGGGGCAGGAAAACTGTTTTTT. Amino acids: CASSFQGAGKLFF.

The chain joins TRBV7-2 to TRBJ1-2; 7 nucleotides align to TRBD1. Trimming took 5 bases from V and 4 from J; bases not matched to a gene: 7. This CDR3 contains 14 residues. In germline, CDR1 is SGHTA, CDR2 FQGNSA. Here the CDR3 reads CASSTQQGFYGYTF. Here the CDR3 DNA reads TGTGCCAGCAGCACGCAACAGGGGTTCTATGGCTACACCTTC. Using reference TRBV7-2 and TRBJ1-2 for the parts outside the CDR3, the full variable domain is GAGVSQSPSNKVTEKGKDVELRCDPISGHTALYWYRQSLGQGLEFLIYFQGNSAPDKSGLPSDRFSAERTGGSVSTLTIQRTQQEDSAVYLCASSTQQGFYGYTFGSGTRLTVV.

The chain recombines TRBV3-1 (or the pseudogene TRBV3-2) with TRBJ2-5; D is perhaps TRBD2 (6 bases). V lost 0 bases and J 4 bases, leaving 15 bases between the germline ends. The CDR3 covers 16 residues. Per germline, CDR1 LGHDT and CDR2 YNNKEL (reference sequence). CDR3 sequence reads: CASSQDHGGGRETQYF. The CDR3 region has the DNA TGTGCCAGCAGCCAAGATCACGGGGGTGGAAGAGAGACCCAGTACTTC.

The V and J genes are TRBV7-9 and TRBJ1-4; 11 positions agree with TRBD1. Germline lookup yields CDR1 SEHNR and CDR2 FQNEAQ (reference sequence). The V segment lost 4 bases and the J segment 8 bases; nucleotides outside the gene matches: 6. The CDR3 is 15 amino acids. DNA for the CDR3: TGTGCCAGCAGCTGGGGGACAGGGGGAGAGGAAAAACTGTTTTTT. The encoded protein is CASSWGTGGEEKLFF.

The gene calls are TRBV6-5 and TRBJ1-2; 12 positions agree with TRBD1. The J segment lost 6 bases and the V segment lost 4 bases, leaving 9 bases of the junction unmatched. The V gene's germline CDR1 is MNHEY and CDR2 SVGAGI. The CDR3 loop spans 16 amino acids. This CDR3 reads CASSSRDRGPSDGYTF. DNA for the CDR3: TGTGCCAGCAGTTCCCGGGACAGGGGGCCTAGCGATGGCTACACCTTC.

This chain joins TRBV7-2 and TRBJ2-1; 8 nucleotides align to TRBD2. The germline CDR1 and CDR2 sequences are SGHTA and FQGNSA. V dropped 4 bases and J dropped 9; count of bases not matched to a gene: 17. The CDR3 sequence is 17 residues long. The CDR3 DNA follows: TGTGCCAGCAGCTCCGGGGGGGGTTTAGCGGGCTTGAGTGAGCAGTTCTTC. Encoded protein: CASSSGGGLAGLSEQFF.

This chain uses TRBV27 with TRBJ2-1, with 15 nucleotides matching TRBD2. Germline values: CDR1 MNHEY, CDR2 SMNVEV (reference sequence). This CDR3 is built from 16 residues. Trimming removed 6 bases from V and 7 bases from J; junction bases left unmatched: 7. This CDR3 is CASSYPGTSGGNEQFF. The DNA of the CDR3 is TGTGCCAGCAGCTACCCCGGGACTAGCGGGGGGAATGAGCAGTTCTTC.

The chain carries TRBV12-3 or TRBV12-4 and TRBJ1-4; D gene ambiguous. Trimming shortened V by 6 bases and J by 2 bases, and 7 bases separated the two germline ends. This CDR3 contains 13 residues. CDR3 coding DNA: TGTGCCAGCAGCACCGGGACTAATGAAAAACTGTTTTTT. Translating it yields CASSTGTNEKLFF.